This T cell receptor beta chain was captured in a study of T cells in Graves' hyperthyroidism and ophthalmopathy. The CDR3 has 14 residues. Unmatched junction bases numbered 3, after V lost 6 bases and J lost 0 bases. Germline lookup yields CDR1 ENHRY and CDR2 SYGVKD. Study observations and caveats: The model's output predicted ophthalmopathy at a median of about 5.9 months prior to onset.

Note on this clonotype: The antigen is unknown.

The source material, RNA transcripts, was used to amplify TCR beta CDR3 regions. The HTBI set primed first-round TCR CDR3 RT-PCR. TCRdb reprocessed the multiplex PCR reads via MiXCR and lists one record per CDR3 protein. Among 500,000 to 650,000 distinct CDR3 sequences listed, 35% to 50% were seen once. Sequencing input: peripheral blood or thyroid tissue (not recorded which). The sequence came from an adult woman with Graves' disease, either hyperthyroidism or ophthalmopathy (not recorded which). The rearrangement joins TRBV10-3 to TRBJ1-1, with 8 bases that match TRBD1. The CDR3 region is CAIRGTGVNTEAFF. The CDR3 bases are TGTGCCATCAGAGGGACAGGTGTGAACACTGAAGCTTTCTTT.